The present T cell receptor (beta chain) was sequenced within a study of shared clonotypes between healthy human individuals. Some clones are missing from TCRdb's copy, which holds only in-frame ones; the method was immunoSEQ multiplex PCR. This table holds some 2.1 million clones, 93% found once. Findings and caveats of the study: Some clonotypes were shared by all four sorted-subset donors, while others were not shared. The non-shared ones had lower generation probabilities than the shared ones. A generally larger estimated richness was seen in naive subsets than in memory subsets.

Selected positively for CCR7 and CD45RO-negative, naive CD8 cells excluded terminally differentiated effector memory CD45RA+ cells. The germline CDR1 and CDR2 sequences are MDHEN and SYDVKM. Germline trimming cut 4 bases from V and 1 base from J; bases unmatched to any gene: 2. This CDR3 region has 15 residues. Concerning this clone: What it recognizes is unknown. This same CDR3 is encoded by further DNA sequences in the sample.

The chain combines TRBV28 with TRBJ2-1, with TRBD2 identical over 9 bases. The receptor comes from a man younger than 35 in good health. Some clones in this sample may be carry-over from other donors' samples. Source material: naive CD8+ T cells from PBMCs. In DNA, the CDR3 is TGTGCCAGCAGTTCCCTAGCGGGGTCCTACAATGAGCAGTTCTTC. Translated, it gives CASSSLAGSYNEQFF.